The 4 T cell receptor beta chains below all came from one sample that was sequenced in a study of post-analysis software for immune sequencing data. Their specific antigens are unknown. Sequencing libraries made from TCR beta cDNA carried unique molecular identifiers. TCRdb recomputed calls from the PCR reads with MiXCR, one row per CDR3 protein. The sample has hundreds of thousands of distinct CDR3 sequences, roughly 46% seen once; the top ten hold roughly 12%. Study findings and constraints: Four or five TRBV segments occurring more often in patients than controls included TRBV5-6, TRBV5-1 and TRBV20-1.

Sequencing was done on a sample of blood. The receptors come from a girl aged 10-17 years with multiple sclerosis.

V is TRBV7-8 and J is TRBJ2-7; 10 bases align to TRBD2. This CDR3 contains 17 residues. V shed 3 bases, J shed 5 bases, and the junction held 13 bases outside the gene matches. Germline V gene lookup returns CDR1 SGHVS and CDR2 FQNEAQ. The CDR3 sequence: CASSFFRRAGTSDEQYF. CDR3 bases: TGTGCCAGCAGCTTTTTTCGGCGTGCCGGGACTAGCGACGAGCAGTACTTC.

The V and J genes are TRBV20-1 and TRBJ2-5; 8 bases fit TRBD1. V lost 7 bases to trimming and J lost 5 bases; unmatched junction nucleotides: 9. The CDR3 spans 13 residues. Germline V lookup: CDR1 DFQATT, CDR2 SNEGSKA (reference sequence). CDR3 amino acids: CSVMQTGVETQYF. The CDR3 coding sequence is TGCAGTGTCATGCAGACAGGGGTCGAGACCCAGTACTTC.

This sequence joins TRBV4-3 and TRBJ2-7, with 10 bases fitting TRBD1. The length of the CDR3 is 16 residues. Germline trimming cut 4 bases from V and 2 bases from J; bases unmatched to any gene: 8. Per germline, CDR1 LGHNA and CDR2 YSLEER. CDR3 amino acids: CASSPQGQGDPYEQYF. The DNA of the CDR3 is TGCGCCAGCAGCCCCCAAGGACAGGGGGACCCCTACGAGCAGTACTTC.

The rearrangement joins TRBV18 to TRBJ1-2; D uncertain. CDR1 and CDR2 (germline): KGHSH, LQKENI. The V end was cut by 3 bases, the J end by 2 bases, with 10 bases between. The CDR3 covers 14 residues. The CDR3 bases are TGTGCCAGCTCACCTCTCGGGGAGAACTATGGCTACACCTTC. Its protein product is CASSPLGENYGYTF.